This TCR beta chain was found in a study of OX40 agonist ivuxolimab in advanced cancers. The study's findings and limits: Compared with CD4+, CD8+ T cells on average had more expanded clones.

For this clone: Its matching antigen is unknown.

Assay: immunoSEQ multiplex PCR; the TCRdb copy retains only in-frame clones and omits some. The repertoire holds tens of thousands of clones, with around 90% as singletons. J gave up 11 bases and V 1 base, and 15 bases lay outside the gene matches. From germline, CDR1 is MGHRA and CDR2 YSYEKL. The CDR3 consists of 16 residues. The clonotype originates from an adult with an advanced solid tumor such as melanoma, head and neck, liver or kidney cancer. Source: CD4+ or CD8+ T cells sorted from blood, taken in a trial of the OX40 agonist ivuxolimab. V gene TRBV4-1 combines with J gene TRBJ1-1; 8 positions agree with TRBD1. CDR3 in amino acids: CASSQVFSDRAYPAFF. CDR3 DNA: TGCGCCAGCAGCCAAGTTTTTTCGGACAGGGCGTATCCTGCTTTCTTT.